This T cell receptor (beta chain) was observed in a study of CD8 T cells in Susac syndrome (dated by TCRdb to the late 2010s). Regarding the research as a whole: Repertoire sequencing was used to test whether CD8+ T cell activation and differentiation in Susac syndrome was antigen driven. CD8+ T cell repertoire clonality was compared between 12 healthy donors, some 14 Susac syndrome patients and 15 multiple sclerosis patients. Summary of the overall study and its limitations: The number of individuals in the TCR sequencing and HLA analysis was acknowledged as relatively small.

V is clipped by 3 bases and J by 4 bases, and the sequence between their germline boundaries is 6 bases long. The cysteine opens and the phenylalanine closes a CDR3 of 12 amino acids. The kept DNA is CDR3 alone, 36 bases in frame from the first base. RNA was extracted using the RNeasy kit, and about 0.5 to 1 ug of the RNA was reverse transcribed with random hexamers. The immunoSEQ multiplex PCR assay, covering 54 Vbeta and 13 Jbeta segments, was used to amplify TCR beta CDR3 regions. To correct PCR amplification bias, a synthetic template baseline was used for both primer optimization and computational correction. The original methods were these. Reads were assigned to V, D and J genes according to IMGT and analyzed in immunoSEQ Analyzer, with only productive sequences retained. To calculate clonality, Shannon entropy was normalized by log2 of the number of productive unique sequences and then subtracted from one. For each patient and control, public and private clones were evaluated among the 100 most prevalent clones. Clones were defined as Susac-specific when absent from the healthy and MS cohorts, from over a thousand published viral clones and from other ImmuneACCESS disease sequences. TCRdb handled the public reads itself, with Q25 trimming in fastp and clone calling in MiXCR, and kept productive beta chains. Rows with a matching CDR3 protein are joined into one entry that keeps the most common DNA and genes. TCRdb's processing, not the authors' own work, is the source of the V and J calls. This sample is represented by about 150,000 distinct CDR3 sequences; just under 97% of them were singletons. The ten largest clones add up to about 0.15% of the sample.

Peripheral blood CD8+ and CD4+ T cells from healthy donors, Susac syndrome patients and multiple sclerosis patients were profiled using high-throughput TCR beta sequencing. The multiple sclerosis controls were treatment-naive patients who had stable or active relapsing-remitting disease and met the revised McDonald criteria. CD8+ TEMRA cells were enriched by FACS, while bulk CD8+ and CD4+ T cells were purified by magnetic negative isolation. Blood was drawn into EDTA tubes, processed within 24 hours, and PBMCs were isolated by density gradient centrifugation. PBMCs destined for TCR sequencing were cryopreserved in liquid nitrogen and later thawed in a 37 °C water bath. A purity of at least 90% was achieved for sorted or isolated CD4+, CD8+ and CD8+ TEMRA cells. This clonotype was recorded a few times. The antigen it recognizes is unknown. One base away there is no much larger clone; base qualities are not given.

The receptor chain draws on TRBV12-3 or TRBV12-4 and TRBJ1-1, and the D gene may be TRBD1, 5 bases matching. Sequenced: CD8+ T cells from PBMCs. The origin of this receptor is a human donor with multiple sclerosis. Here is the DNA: TGTGCCAGCAGTTTTGGGGCCACTGAAGCTTTCTTT. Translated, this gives CASSFGATEAFF.